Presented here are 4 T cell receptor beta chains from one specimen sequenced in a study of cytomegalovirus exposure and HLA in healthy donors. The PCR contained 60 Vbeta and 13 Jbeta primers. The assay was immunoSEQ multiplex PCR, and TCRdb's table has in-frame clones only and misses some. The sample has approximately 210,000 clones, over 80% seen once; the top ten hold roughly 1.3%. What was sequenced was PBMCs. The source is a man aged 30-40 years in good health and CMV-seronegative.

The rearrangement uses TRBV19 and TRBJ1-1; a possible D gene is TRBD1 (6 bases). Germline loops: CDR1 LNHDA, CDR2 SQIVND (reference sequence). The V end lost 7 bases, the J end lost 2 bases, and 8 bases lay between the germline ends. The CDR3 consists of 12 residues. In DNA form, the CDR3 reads TGTGCCAGTAAGGACAGTAACACTGAAGCTTTCTTT. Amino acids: CASKDSNTEAFF.

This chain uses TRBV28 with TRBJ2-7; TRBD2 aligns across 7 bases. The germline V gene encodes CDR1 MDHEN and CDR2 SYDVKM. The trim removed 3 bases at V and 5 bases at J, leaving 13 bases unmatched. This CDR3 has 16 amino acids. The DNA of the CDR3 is TGTGCCAGCAGTTTTGGAACGCGCGGGAGTAGGAACGAGCAGTACTTC. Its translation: CASSFGTRGSRNEQYF.

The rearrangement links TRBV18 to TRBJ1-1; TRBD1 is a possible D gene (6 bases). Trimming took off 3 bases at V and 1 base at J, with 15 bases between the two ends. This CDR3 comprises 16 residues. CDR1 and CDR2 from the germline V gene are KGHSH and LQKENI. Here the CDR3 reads CASSPLPGHPNTEAFF. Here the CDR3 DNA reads TGTGCCAGCTCACCGCTACCGGGACACCCGAACACTGAAGCTTTCTTT. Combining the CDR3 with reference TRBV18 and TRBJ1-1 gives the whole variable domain NAGVMQNPRHLVRRRGQEARLRCSPMKGHSHVYWYRQLPEEGLKFMVYLQKENIIDESGMPKERFSAEFPKEGPSILRIQQVVRGDSAAYFCASSPLPGHPNTEAFFGQGTRLTVV.

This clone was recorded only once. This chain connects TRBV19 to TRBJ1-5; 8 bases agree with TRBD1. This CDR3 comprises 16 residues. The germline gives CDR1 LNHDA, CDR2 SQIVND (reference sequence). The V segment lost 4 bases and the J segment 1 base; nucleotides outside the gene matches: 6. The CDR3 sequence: CASSKGQGRSNQPQHF. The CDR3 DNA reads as TGTGCCAGTAGTAAAGGACAGGGACGAAGCAATCAGCCCCAGCATTTT.